Given below is one TCR beta chain in context. Its antigen is currently unknown. This specimen belongs to a study of shared clonotypes between healthy human individuals. Study findings and constraints: Naive subsets generally had larger estimated richness than memory subsets. Donor clonotype sharing was expected to depend on sequencing depth.

The healthy adult donors were HIV-negative and reported no recent acute infections or vaccinations. Source study methods: Filtering differed because ImmunoSEQ produced junction-only sequences that carried no quality scores. Clones were read by immunoSEQ multiplex PCR, and TCRdb kept only the in-frame ones, dropping some. Clone size and V and J calls were adopted from that table, with D and trimming inferred from the DNA. The sample records roughly 1,100,000 clones, about three quarters being singletons. What was sequenced was memory CD4+ T cells sorted from blood. Subset given: CD45RA-negative fraction. This receptor was taken from a man younger than 35 in good health.

In nucleotides, the CDR3 is TGTGCCAGCAGCCCCCTAGGGGAGGGCAGAAACACCATATATTTT. Its protein is CASSPLGEGRNTIYF. The rearrangement uses TRBV11-2 and TRBJ1-3; D perhaps matches TRBD1 (5 bases). Germline lookup yields CDR1 SGHAT and CDR2 FQNNGV. Trimming took off 5 bases at V and 5 bases at J, with 16 bases between the two ends. CDR3 length equals 15 residues.